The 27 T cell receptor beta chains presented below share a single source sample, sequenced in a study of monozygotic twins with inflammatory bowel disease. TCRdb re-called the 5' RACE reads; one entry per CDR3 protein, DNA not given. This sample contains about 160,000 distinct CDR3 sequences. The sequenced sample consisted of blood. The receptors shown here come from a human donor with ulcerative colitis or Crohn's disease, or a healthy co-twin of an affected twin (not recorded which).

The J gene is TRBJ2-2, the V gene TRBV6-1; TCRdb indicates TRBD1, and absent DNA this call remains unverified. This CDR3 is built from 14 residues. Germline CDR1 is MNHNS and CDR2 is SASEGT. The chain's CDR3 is CASSGAGDTGELFF.

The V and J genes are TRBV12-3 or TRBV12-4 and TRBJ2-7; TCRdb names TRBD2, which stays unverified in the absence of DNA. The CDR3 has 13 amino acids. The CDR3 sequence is CASSLVAGYEQYF.

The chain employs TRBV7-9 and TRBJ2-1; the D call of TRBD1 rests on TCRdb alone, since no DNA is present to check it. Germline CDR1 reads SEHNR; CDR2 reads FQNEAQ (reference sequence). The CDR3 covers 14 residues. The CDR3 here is CDSSRRDRQDEQFF. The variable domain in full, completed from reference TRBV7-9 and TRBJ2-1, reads DTGVSQNPRHKITKRGQNVTFRCDPISEHNRLYWYRQTLGQGPEFLTYFQNEAQLEKSRLLSDRFSAERPKGSFSTLEIQRTEQGDSAMYLCDSSRRDRQDEQFFGPGTRLTVL.

CDR3 sequence reads: CASSLSKSGYEQYF. The chain employs TRBV27 and TRBJ2-7; the D call of TRBD2 rests on TCRdb alone, since no DNA is present to check it. Germline V gives CDR1 MNHEY, CDR2 SMNVEV (reference sequence). This CDR3 is built from 14 residues.

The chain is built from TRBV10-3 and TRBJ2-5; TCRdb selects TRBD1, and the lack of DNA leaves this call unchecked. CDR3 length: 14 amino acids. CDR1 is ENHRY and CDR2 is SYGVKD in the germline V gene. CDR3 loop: CATTRDGDSETQYF.

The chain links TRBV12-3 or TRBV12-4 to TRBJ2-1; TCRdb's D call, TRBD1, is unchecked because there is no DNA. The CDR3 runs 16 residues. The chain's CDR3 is CASTPLAGEGDNEQFF.

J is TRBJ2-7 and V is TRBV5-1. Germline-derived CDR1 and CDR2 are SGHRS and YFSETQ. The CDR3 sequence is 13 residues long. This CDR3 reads CASSIDGSYEQYF.

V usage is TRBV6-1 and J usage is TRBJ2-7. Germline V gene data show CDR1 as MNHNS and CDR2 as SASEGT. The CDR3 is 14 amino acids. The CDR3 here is CASSEAVQHYEQYF.

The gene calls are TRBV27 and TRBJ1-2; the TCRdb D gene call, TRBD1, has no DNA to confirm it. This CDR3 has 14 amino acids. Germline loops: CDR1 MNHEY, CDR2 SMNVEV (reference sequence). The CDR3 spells CASRHTGEDYGYTF.

CDR3 protein: CASSVGTVIYGYTF. The chain couples TRBV13 to TRBJ1-2; TCRdb proposes TRBD1, but this gene call is untestable without DNA. This CDR3 has 14 residues. Germline V CDR1 and CDR2: PRHDT, FYEKMQ (reference sequence).

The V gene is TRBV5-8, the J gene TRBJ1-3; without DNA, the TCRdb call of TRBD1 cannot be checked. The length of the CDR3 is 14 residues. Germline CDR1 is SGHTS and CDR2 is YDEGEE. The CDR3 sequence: CASSFSGVGNTIYF.

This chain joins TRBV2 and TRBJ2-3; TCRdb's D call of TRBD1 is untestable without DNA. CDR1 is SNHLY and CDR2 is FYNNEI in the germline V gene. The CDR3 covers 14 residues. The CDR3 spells CASVDQGSTDTQYF.

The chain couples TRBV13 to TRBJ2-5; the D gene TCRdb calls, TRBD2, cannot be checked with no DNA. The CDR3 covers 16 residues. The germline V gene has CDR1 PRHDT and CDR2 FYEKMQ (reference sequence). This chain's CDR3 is CASSLEGTDLQETQYF.

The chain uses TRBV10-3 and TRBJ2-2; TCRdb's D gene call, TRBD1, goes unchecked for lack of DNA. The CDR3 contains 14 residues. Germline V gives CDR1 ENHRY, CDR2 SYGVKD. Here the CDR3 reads CAIPRDRGTGELFF.

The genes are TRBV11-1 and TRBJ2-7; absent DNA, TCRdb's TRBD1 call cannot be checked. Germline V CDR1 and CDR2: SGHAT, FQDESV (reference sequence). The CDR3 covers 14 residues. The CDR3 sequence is CASSSSRGSYEQYF.

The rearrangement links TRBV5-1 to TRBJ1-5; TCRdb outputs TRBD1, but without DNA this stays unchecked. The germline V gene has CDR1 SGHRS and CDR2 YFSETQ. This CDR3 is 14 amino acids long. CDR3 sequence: CASSTGQGDGIQHF.

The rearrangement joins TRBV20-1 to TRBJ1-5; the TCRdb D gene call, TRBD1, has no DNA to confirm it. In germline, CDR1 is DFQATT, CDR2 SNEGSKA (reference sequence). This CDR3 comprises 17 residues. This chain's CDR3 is CSARDGDRGIWNQPQHF.

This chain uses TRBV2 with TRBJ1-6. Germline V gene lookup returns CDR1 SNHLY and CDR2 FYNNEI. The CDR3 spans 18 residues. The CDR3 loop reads CAGSRGSIGDSYNSPLHF. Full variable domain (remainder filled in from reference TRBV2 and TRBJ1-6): EPEVTQTPSHQVTQMGQEVILRCVPISNHLYFYWYRQILGQKVEFLVSFYNNEISEKSEIFDDQFSVERPDGSNFTLKIRSTKLEDSAMYFCAGSRGSIGDSYNSPLHFGNGTRLTVT.

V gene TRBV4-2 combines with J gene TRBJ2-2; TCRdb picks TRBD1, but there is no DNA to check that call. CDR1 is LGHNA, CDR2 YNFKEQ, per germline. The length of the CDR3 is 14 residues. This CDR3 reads CASSQAGGIGELFF.

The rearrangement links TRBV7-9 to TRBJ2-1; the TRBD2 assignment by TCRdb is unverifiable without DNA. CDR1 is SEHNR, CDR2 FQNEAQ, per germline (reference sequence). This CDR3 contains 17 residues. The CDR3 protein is CASSPGRGLAGYNEQFF.

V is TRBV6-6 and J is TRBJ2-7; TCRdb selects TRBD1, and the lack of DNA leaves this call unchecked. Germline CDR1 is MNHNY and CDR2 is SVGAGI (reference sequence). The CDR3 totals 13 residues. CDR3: CASNSGQGREQYF.

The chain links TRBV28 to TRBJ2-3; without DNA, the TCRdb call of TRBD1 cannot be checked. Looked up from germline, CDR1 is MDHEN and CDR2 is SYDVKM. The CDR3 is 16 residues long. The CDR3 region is CASKTGGAGEVDTQYF.

CDR3 amino acids: CSATGLALNTGELFF. V and J are TRBV20-1 and TRBJ2-2; without DNA, the TCRdb call of TRBD2 cannot be checked. Per germline, CDR1 DFQATT and CDR2 SNEGSKA (reference sequence). The CDR3 totals 15 residues.

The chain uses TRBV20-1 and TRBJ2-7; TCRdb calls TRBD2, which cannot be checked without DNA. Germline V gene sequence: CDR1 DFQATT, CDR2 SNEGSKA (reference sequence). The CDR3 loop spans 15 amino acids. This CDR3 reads CSAIPLARNGYEQYF.

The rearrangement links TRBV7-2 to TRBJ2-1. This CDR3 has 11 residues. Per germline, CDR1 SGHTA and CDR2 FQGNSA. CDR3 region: CASRGNNEQFF.

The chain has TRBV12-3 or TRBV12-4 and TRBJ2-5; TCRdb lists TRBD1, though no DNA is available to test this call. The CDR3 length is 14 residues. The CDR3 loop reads CASSLRGEKETQYF.

This CDR3 is CASSLGRYTEAFF. V usage is TRBV28 and J usage is TRBJ1-1; TCRdb calls TRBD1, which cannot be checked without DNA. Germline CDR1 reads MDHEN; CDR2 reads SYDVKM. The CDR3 spans 13 residues. Using reference TRBV28 and TRBJ1-1 for the parts outside the CDR3, the full variable domain is DVKVTQSSRYLVKRTGEKVFLECVQDMDHENMFWYRQDPGLGLRLIYFSYDVKMKEKGDIPEGYSVSREKKERFSLILESASTNQTSMYLCASSLGRYTEAFFGQGTRLTVV.